This TCR beta chain was sequenced during a study of blood T cell repertoires in COVID-19. Overall study: From the United States, Italy and Spain came samples of acute and convalescent COVID-19. PBMCs, B-cell-depleted T cells, or T cells were the source of the cDNA or gDNA that made up the material.

The CDR3 is made up of 12 amino acids. Germline-derived CDR1 and CDR2 are SGHVS and FQNEAQ. The V and J ends lost 7 bases and 7 bases respectively, with 11 bases between them. As processed by the authors: Reference gene primer amplification in the assay estimated nucleated cell counts. Assay used: immunoSEQ multiplex PCR; TCRdb lists only in-frame clones, some missing. V and J calls and clone size follow that table, whereas D and trimming were derived from the DNA. Of about 63,000 clones in the sample, around 80% are singletons; the top ten hold roughly 32%. The chain links TRBV7-8 to TRBJ2-1; weak D call: TRBD2 (5 bases). Sequencing input: peripheral blood. This receptor was identified in a human donor in a cohort sampled during active COVID-19. The DNA for the CDR3 is TGTGCCAGCACCCGTGGGAGAAATGAGCAGTTCTTC. Its translation: CASTRGRNEQFF.